The next 11 T cell receptor beta chains were all read from a single sample in a study of T cells after yellow fever vaccination. One entry per CDR3 protein results from TCRdb running MiXCR on the 5' RACE reads. The data hold about 27,000 distinct CDR3 sequences, with 4% to 5% observed a single time. This sample comprised PBMCs, either bulk or a sorted T-cell subset (CD4+, CD8+, memory, or dextramer-sorted; not recorded which), obtained on the day of the yellow fever booster vaccination. All receptors come from a young man who received the YFV17D yellow fever vaccine.

This clonotype was seen many times. V gene TRBV6-5 combines with J gene TRBJ2-7, with 7 bases fitting TRBD1. The CDR3 runs to 16 residues. Germline V gene sequence: CDR1 MNHEY, CDR2 SVGAGI. J gave up 3 bases and V 0 bases, and 8 bases lay outside the gene matches. The CDR3 loop is CASSYSIATGSYEQYF. The CDR3 nucleotides are TGTGCCAGCAGTTACTCGATAGCGACAGGGAGCTACGAGCAGTACTTC.

The table lists this clonotype with many counts. The CDR3: CASRPSGPDTQYF. The CDR3 nucleotides read TGTGCCAGCAGGCCCTCAGGACCAGATACGCAGTATTTT. The chain recombines TRBV7-2 with TRBJ2-3; no clear D gene. Looked up from germline, CDR1 is SGHTA and CDR2 is FQGNSA. This CDR3 has 13 amino acids. V was shortened by 6 bases and J by 4 bases, with 11 bases between the two germline ends.

This clonotype has at least ten counts. The chain employs TRBV29-1 and TRBJ2-5; TRBD1 aligns across 7 bases. Trimming at V came to 6 bases and at J to 1 base, leaving 5 bases not matched to a gene. Germline V gene sequence: CDR1 SQVTM, CDR2 ANQGSEA. The CDR3 runs to 13 residues. CDR3 residues: CSVAGTAQETQYF. Written as DNA, the CDR3 is TGCAGCGTAGCCGGGACAGCCCAAGAGACCCAGTACTTC.

This clonotype was picked up many times. The chain's CDR3 is CASSLSGGDQNIQYF. CDR3 nucleotide sequence: TGTGCCAGCAGCCTTTCCGGGGGAGATCAAAACATTCAGTACTTC. The chain joins TRBV5-8 to TRBJ2-4, with a possible D match to TRBD2 (6 bases). Trimming took off 4 bases at V and 5 bases at J, with 16 bases between the two ends. The germline V gene encodes CDR1 SGHTS and CDR2 YDEGEE. This CDR3 has 15 amino acids.

This clonotype was detected many times. The rearrangement uses TRBV7-3 and TRBJ2-3, with D unclear. The germline V gene encodes CDR1 SGHTA and CDR2 FQGTGA. The CDR3 runs 14 residues. V was clipped by 2 bases and J by 2 bases, with 8 bases between them. DNA for the CDR3: TGTGCCAGCAGCTTAGGCCTGACCACAGATACGCAGTATTTT. Amino acid sequence: CASSLGLTTDTQYF.

Ten or more counts support this clonotype. V usage is TRBV20-1 and J usage is TRBJ1-5; D remains unclear. This CDR3 contains 13 residues. V lost 5 bases and J lost 0, with 8 bases in between. Germline V gene sequence: CDR1 DFQATT, CDR2 SNEGSKA (reference sequence). CDR3 in DNA: TGCAGTGCTCGACCGGGTAGCAATCAGCCCCAGCATTTT. This encodes CSARPGSNQPQHF.

This clonotype has a count of ten or more. The CDR3 spells CASSLVLYGLSGLEAFF. The DNA for the CDR3 is TGTGCCAGCAGCTTGGTCCTTTACGGGCTATCGGGACTTGAAGCTTTCTTT. The rearrangement joins TRBV5-5 to TRBJ1-1, with a tentative D call TRBD1 (5 bases). This CDR3 comprises 17 residues. V was cut by 0 bases and J by 7 bases, with 22 bases left in between. Germline CDR1 and CDR2: SGHKS and YYEKEE (reference sequence).

The chain joins TRBV19 to TRBJ1-1; TRBD1 agrees at 7 bases. Per germline, CDR1 LNHDA and CDR2 SQIVND (reference sequence). This CDR3 spans 15 amino acids. V lost 7 bases and J lost 3; bases outside the gene matches: 11. Written as DNA, the CDR3 is TGTGCCAGTACTCTACAGGGGTGGTTGGACACTGAAGCTTTCTTT. This gives the protein CASTLQGWLDTEAFF.

The rearrangement joins TRBV2 to TRBJ2-3; TRBD2 matches at 10 bases. Trimming took 8 bases from V and 4 from J; bases not matched to a gene: 3. There are 13 residues in the CDR3. From germline, CDR1 is SNHLY and CDR2 FYNNEI. CDR3 sequence (DNA): TGTGCCAGCCCCAGCGGGGGGGCAGATACGCAGTATTTT. Translation gives CASPSGGADTQYF.

This clonotype has just a few counts. This chain links TRBV14 with TRBJ2-3; weak D call: TRBD2 (7 bases). Trimming took off 5 bases at V and 2 bases at J, with 14 bases between the two ends. The germline V gene has CDR1 SGHDN and CDR2 FVKESK. The CDR3 has 15 residues. CDR3 protein: CASSRSGTYTDTQYF. The CDR3 nucleotides read TGTGCCAGCAGCAGAAGCGGGACATACACAGATACGCAGTATTTT.

Many counts were recorded for this clonotype. J is TRBJ1-5 and V is TRBV2; 7 positions agree with TRBD1. CDR3 length equals 14 residues. Germline assignment: CDR1 SNHLY and CDR2 FYNNEI. After removal of 3 bases from V and 5 bases from J, the junction contained 4 bases not matched to a gene. The CDR3 coding sequence is TGTGCCAGCAGTGAGATTGGACAGGATCAGCCCCAGCATTTT. Its translation: CASSEIGQDQPQHF.